These T cell receptor beta chains were read from a single sample in a study of T-cell reconstitution after alpha-beta-depleted transplantation in children. TCRdb called the PCR reads again in MiXCR, with one record for every CDR3 protein. Of fewer than 750,000 distinct CDR3 sequences in the sample, 20% to 25% were seen once. This specimen consisted of PBMCs, mostly from graft donor cells, obtained 360 days after TCRalphabeta/CD19-depleted stem cell transplant. The receptors shown here come from a boy in the first two years of life who had a stem cell transplant for acute myeloid leukemia, so the T cells may come from the graft donor. CDR3s include the opening cysteine and the closing phenylalanine or tryptophan.

V gene: TRBV20-1
J gene: TRBJ2-3
CDR3 length: 13
CDR3 protein: CSARQGITDTQYF

V gene: TRBV9
J gene: TRBJ2-1
CDR3 length: 17
CDR3 protein: CASSAKGGATLNNEQFF

V gene: TRBV20-1
J gene: TRBJ2-1
CDR3 length: 15
CDR3 protein: CSARVSGTRLDEQFF

V gene: TRBV6-4
J gene: TRBJ2-1
CDR3 length: 15
CDR3 protein: CASSDFSRDYNEQFF

V gene: TRBV5-1
J gene: TRBJ2-3
CDR3 length: 17
CDR3 protein: CASSLLSTSGQTDTQYF

V gene: TRBV20-1
J gene: TRBJ2-3
CDR3 length: 15
CDR3 protein: CSATRGGAPTDTQYF

V gene: TRBV9
J gene: TRBJ1-1
CDR3 length: 16
CDR3 protein: CASSVYGGGSATEAFF

V gene: TRBV7-2
J gene: TRBJ1-1
CDR3 length: 20
CDR3 protein: CASSLWAPKNVAGMNTEAFF

V gene: TRBV12-3/TRBV12-4
J gene: TRBJ2-7
CDR3 length: 13
CDR3 protein: CASSPWPQDEQYF

V gene: TRBV7-9
J gene: TRBJ2-1
CDR3 length: 16
CDR3 protein: CASSFGGGSSYNEQFF

V gene: TRBV4-3
J gene: TRBJ2-7
CDR3 length: 14
CDR3 protein: CASSQDREGYEQYF

V gene: TRBV12-3/TRBV12-4
J gene: TRBJ2-5
CDR3 length: 18
CDR3 protein: CASSFGANRERPQETQYF

V gene: TRBV6-5
J gene: TRBJ1-1
CDR3 length: 13
CDR3 protein: CASSYGLGTEAFF

V gene: TRBV28
J gene: TRBJ2-5
CDR3 length: 15
CDR3 protein: CASSFSHGRRETQYF

V gene: TRBV20-1
J gene: TRBJ2-5
CDR3 length: 14
CDR3 protein: CSARRTSARVPQYF

V gene: TRBV5-1
J gene: TRBJ2-7
CDR3 length: 13
CDR3 protein: CASSLRTDYEQYF

V gene: TRBV25-1
J gene: TRBJ2-7
CDR3 length: 12
CDR3 protein: CASSYLTTEQYF

V gene: TRBV12-3/TRBV12-4
J gene: TRBJ2-1
CDR3 length: 13
CDR3 protein: CASRIPSNNEQFF

V gene: TRBV12-3/TRBV12-4
J gene: TRBJ2-5
CDR3 length: 15
CDR3 protein: CASSLRAGGLETQYF

V gene: TRBV15
J gene: TRBJ2-3
CDR3 length: 16
CDR3 protein: CATSRRTSAPTDTQYF

V gene: TRBV24-1
J gene: TRBJ2-2
CDR3 length: 14
CDR3 protein: CATSDPTGPGELFF

V gene: TRBV20-1
J gene: TRBJ2-1
CDR3 length: 13
CDR3 protein: CSAIGGRPNEQFF

V gene: TRBV6-2/TRBV6-3
J gene: TRBJ1-5
CDR3 length: 17
CDR3 protein: CASSYAFPGQGAQPQHF